One and the same sample provided the 2 T cell receptor beta chains below, sequenced in a study of Ad26.COV2.S vaccination and SARS-CoV-2 variants. Regarding treatment: around 19 received Ad26.COV2.S at low or high dose, single or two shots; roughly five received placebo; per-sample allocation not given. Sampling was performed 63 days after the first vaccine or placebo injection. Sequenced by immunoSEQ multiplex PCR; TCRdb stores in-frame clones only, minus some. The repertoire holds 400,000 to 500,000 clones, with roughly 89% as singletons. The source was peripheral blood, collected in a trial of Ad26.COV2.S vaccine versus placebo. The receptors derive from a person between 18 and 60 years old who received the Ad26.COV2.S COVID-19 vaccine or a placebo.

The J gene is TRBJ1-2, the V gene TRBV7-2, with no clear D. Germline CDR1 is SGHTA and CDR2 is FQGNSA. The CDR3 extends over 12 amino acids. The V end lost 6 bases, the J end lost 7 bases, and 12 bases lay between the germline ends. The CDR3 nucleotides read TGTGCCAGCAGTCAGAGTCGGTTTGGCTACACCTTC. This translates into CASSQSRFGYTF.

The chain is built from TRBV2 and TRBJ2-2; a possible D gene is TRBD2 (6 bases). In germline, CDR1 is SNHLY, CDR2 FYNNEI. The germline V and J ends were trimmed by 4 bases and 7 bases, with 19 bases remaining between them. This CDR3 contains 16 residues. The CDR3 loop is CASSGGTPSRGGELFF. The CDR3 nucleotides read TGTGCCAGCAGTGGAGGGACTCCCTCAAGGGGCGGGGAGCTGTTTTTT.